One sample yielded the 23 T cell receptor beta chains listed below, sequenced in a study of cytomegalovirus exposure and HLA in healthy donors. The study ran its PCR with 60 Vbeta and 13 Jbeta primers. Method: immunoSEQ multiplex PCR; TCRdb's copy keeps in-frame clones and lacks some. The sample yields approximately 100,000 clones, around 84% seen once. The sample taken for sequencing was PBMCs. These receptor sequences come from a woman between 18 and 29 years old in good health and CMV-seronegative.

This chain links TRBV10-3 with TRBJ2-7; 15 bases line up with TRBD2. CDR1 is ENHRY and CDR2 is SYGVKD in the germline V gene. This CDR3 has 16 amino acids. Germline trimming cut 6 bases from V and 2 bases from J; bases unmatched to any gene: 5. CDR3 amino acids: CAIRGTSGGRAYEQYF. The CDR3 DNA reads TGTGCCATCAGGGGGACTAGCGGGGGGAGAGCCTACGAGCAGTACTTC.

The CDR3 nucleotides read TGTGCCAGCAGCTACCAGGCTGGAGGAAACAATGAGCAGTTCTTC. Translating it yields CASSYQAGGNNEQFF. The chain joins TRBV21-1 to TRBJ2-1; whether TRBD2, the table's D call, matches the DNA was not checked. TRBV21-1 is a pseudogene segment. The CDR3 extends over 15 amino acids.

The chain links TRBV7-2 to TRBJ2-2; perhaps TRBD2 as D (5 bases). The V and J ends lost 0 bases and 11 bases respectively, with 13 bases between them. CDR1 and CDR2 from the germline V gene are SGHTA and FQGNSA. The CDR3 has 14 amino acids. The CDR3 nucleotides read TGTGCCAGCAGCTTAGCGGTATGGGAGCCTGAGCTGTTTTTT. Its translation is CASSLAVWEPELFF.

The chain carries TRBV7-3 and TRBJ1-1; a possible D gene is TRBD1 (6 bases). The CDR3 consists of 16 residues. Germline V CDR1 and CDR2: SGHTA, FQGTGA. Trimming removed 1 base from V and 4 bases from J, with 16 bases in between. The DNA of the CDR3 is TGTGCCAGCAGCTTAAAAGGCGGAGGGGGGGGCACTGAAGCTTTCTTT. Translating gives CASSLKGGGGGTEAFF.

This sequence joins TRBV7-9 and TRBJ2-1; 11 nucleotides agree with TRBD2. This CDR3 comprises 17 residues. In germline, CDR1 is SEHNR, CDR2 FQNEAQ (reference sequence). With V trimmed by 3 bases and J by 8 bases, 12 bases remained unmatched. CDR3 region: CASSFQKTSGNRDEQFF. CDR3 DNA: TGTGCCAGCAGCTTCCAAAAGACTAGCGGGAATCGGGATGAGCAGTTCTTC. Complete variable domain (other parts from reference TRBV7-9 and TRBJ2-1): DTGVSQNPRHKITKRGQNVTFRCDPISEHNRLYWYRQTLGQGPEFLTYFQNEAQLEKSRLLSDRFSAERPKGSFSTLEIQRTEQGDSAMYLCASSFQKTSGNRDEQFFGPGTRLTVL.

The V and J genes are TRBV19 and TRBJ2-7, with a tentative D call TRBD1 (6 bases). The length of the CDR3 is 13 residues. V lost 4 bases to trimming and J lost 2 bases, with 9 bases between them. Germline V CDR1 and CDR2: LNHDA, SQIVND (reference sequence). The CDR3 coding sequence is TGTGCCAGTAGTAGGGGGACAACCTACGAGCAGTACTTC. As protein: CASSRGTTYEQYF.

CDR3 protein: CSALQENTEAFF. The CDR3 nucleotides are TGCAGCGCCTTACAGGAGAACACTGAAGCTTTCTTT. The rearrangement links TRBV29-1 to TRBJ1-1; the D gene is possibly TRBD1 (5 bases). Germline CDR1 reads SQVTM; CDR2 reads ANQGSEA. The CDR3 consists of 12 residues. V lost 7 bases, J lost 1 base, and 10 bases lay in between.

CDR3 coding DNA: TGTGCCAGCAGTTTCGGGACAGCCGATTACGAGCAGTACTTC. Encoded protein: CASSFGTADYEQYF. The chain is built from TRBV28 and TRBJ2-7, with TRBD1 identical over 7 bases. This CDR3 comprises 14 residues. Trimming removed 3 bases from V and 4 bases from J; junction bases left unmatched: 6. Germline assignment: CDR1 MDHEN and CDR2 SYDVKM.

This clone was counted once. J is TRBJ1-1 and V is TRBV28; 8 bases agree with TRBD1. Germline V gene sequence: CDR1 MDHEN, CDR2 SYDVKM. V shed 2 bases and J 4 bases; nucleotides not matched to a gene: 6. The CDR3 is made up of 15 amino acids. The CDR3 reads CASSLPGQGSTEAFF. Here the CDR3 DNA reads TGTGCCAGCAGTTTACCAGGACAGGGATCCACTGAAGCTTTCTTT.

The sample holds one count of this clone. The chain recombines TRBV28 with TRBJ2-3; 7 bases are a match to TRBD2. The CDR3 extends over 17 amino acids. V lost 4 bases and J lost 4; bases outside the gene matches: 14. CDR1 is MDHEN and CDR2 is SYDVKM in the germline V gene. The chain's CDR3 is CASSSRRLAASSDTQYF. The CDR3, as DNA: TGTGCCAGCAGTTCCCGACGTCTAGCGGCGAGTTCAGATACGCAGTATTTT.

As concerns this clone: Germline is not matched at one junction end, which may reflect a read error. V usage is TRBV7-9 and J usage is TRBJ2-7; D ambiguous. This CDR3 is built from 11 residues. Germline CDR1 reads SEHNR; CDR2 reads FQNEAQ (reference sequence). CDR3 residues: CSSSPSYEQYF. CDR3 coding DNA: TGTTCCAGCAGCCCGTCCTACGAGCAGTACTTC.

The V gene is TRBV7-9, the J gene TRBJ2-3, with D hard to call. Germline V CDR1 and CDR2: SEHNR, FQNEAQ (reference sequence). CDR3 length: 14 amino acids. V shed 5 bases and J shed 4 bases, with 13 bases lying between them. The CDR3 spells CASSRPRGADTQYF. The CDR3 DNA reads as TGTGCCAGCAGCCGCCCCCGTGGAGCAGATACGCAGTATTTT.

This chain joins TRBV14 and TRBJ2-2; D possibly corresponds to TRBD1 (5 bases). With 0 bases removed from V and 6 bases from J, the gap between germline ends came to 20 bases. This CDR3 region has 18 residues. Germline V gives CDR1 SGHDN, CDR2 FVKESK. CDR3 nucleotide sequence: TGTGCCAGCAGCCAAGAACTAACGGACATAGCCCTCTCCGGGGAGCTGTTTTTT. This gives the protein CASSQELTDIALSGELFF.

V and J are TRBV28 and TRBJ2-7, with 13 bases identical to TRBD2. Trimming took 8 bases from V and 5 from J; bases not matched to a gene: 3. From germline, CDR1 is MDHEN and CDR2 SYDVKM. The CDR3 sequence is 13 residues long. CDR3 sequence reads: CASGLAGDHEQYF. In DNA form, the CDR3 reads TGTGCCAGCGGACTAGCGGGAGACCACGAGCAGTACTTC.

This clone is a singleton in its sample. This chain uses TRBV9 with TRBJ2-2; perhaps TRBD1 as D (5 bases). Trimming shortened V by 3 bases and J by 5 bases, and 11 bases separated the two germline ends. The CDR3 length is 14 residues. Germline V CDR1 and CDR2: SGDLS, YYNGEE. The CDR3 nucleotides are TGTGCCAGCAGCGGGCCTCCAGGGACCGGGGAGCTGTTTTTT. This translates into CASSGPPGTGELFF.

The chain has TRBV6-5 and TRBJ1-5; 9 bases are shared with TRBD1. This CDR3 comprises 14 residues. CDR1 and CDR2 from the germline V gene are MNHEY and SVGAGI. The trim removed 5 bases at V and 6 bases at J, leaving 5 bases unmatched. The CDR3 reads CASSRDRESQPQHF. As DNA, the CDR3 is TGTGCCAGCAGTCGGGACAGGGAGAGTCAGCCCCAGCATTTT.

In this sample, this clone turned up once. The germline gene is not matched at one end of the junction; a read error may be the cause. The chain has TRBV7-9 and TRBJ1-1, with D perhaps TRBD1 (6 bases). CDR1 and CDR2 from the germline V gene are SEHNR and FQNEAQ (reference sequence). CDR3 size: 16 residues. The CDR3 DNA sequence: TGTTCCAGCAAATTGGGGGGGGGCGGGGAGTTCACTGAAGCTTTCTTT. Translating it yields CSSKLGGGGEFTEAFF.

The chain uses TRBV5-1 and TRBJ2-3, with 10 bases aligning to TRBD2. The CDR3 extends over 16 amino acids. CDR1 SGHRS and CDR2 YFSETQ come from the germline V gene. V shed 2 bases, J shed 0 bases, and the junction held 3 bases outside the gene matches. The CDR3: CASSLTSGASTDTQYF. CDR3 nucleotide sequence: TGCGCCAGCAGCTTAACTAGCGGGGCTAGCACAGATACGCAGTATTTT.

This chain connects TRBV5-4 to TRBJ2-5; 9 bases fit TRBD1. Trimming at V came to 0 bases and at J to 1 base, leaving 13 bases not matched to a gene. Per the germline V gene, CDR1 is SGHNT and CDR2 is YYREEE (reference sequence). This CDR3 region has 19 residues. The CDR3 is CASSLGWGGTGGIQETQYF. The DNA for the CDR3 is TGTGCCAGCAGCTTGGGGTGGGGCGGAACAGGGGGCATCCAAGAGACCCAGTACTTC.

The chain has TRBV7-2 and TRBJ2-7, with a weak D call TRBD2 (6 bases). The V gene's germline CDR1 is SGHTA and CDR2 FQGNSA. The CDR3 is 15 amino acids. Trimming shortened V by 0 bases and J by 4 bases, and 13 bases separated the two germline ends. CDR3 bases: TGTGCCAGCAGCTTAGCTTGGGACTCAGGGTACGAGCAGTACTTC. This codes for CASSLAWDSGYEQYF.

For the CDR3, the DNA is TGTGCCAGTAGTATTAACAGCATGAACACTGAAGCTTTCTTT. Its protein is CASSINSMNTEAFF. This sequence joins TRBV19 and TRBJ1-1; the D is unclear. Trimming took 3 bases from V and 0 from J, leaving 8 bases between them. This CDR3 region has 14 residues. Germline lookup yields CDR1 LNHDA and CDR2 SQIVND (reference sequence). Full variable domain (missing parts from reference TRBV19 and TRBJ1-1): DGGITQSPKYLFRKEGQNVTLSCEQNLNHDAMYWYRQDPGQGLRLIYYSQIVNDFQKGDIAEGYSVSREKKESFPLTVTSAQKNPTAFYLCASSINSMNTEAFFGQGTRLTVV.

This CDR3 is CASSPRGDRGYNEQFF. CDR3 in DNA: TGTGCCAGCAGCCCAAGGGGGGACAGGGGCTACAATGAGCAGTTCTTC. The J gene is TRBJ2-1, the V gene TRBV5-4, with 10 bases that match TRBD1. Germline values: CDR1 SGHNT, CDR2 YYREEE (reference sequence). Trimming took 4 bases from V and 3 from J; bases not matched to a gene: 7. This CDR3 spans 16 amino acids. Complete variable domain (other parts from reference TRBV5-4 and TRBJ2-1): ETGVTQSPTHLIKTRGQQVTLRCSSQSGHNTVSWYQQALGQGPQFIFQYYREEENGRGNFPPRFSGLQFPNYSSELNVNALELDDSALYLCASSPRGDRGYNEQFFGPGTRLTVL.

The chain is built from TRBV28 and TRBJ2-5; TRBD2 is a possible D gene (5 bases). The last part of the DNA fits TRBJ2-7 better; the J call may be wrong. This CDR3 has 15 residues. CDR1 is MDHEN, CDR2 SYDVKM, per germline. CDR3 sequence (DNA): TGTGCCAGCAGCCCCCCAAGCGAGGGTTTCTACGAGCAGTACTTC. Its protein is CASSPPSEGFYEQYF.